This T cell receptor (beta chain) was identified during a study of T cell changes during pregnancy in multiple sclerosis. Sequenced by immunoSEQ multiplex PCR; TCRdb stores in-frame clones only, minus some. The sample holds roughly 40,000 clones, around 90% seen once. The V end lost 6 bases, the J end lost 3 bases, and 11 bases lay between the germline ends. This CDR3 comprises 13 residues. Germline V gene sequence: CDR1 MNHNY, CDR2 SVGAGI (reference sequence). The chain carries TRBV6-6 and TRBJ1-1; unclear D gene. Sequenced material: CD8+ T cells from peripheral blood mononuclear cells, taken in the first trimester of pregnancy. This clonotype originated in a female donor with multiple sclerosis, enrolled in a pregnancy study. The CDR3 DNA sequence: TGTGCCAGCAGGACAAAGTACGACACTGAAGCTTTCTTT. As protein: CASRTKYDTEAFF.